Given below is one T cell receptor (beta chain) in context. The data were obtained in a study of T cell changes during pregnancy in multiple sclerosis. CDR3 length: 15 residues. Germline assignment: CDR1 SGDLS and CDR2 YYNGEE. V dropped 4 bases and J dropped 2 bases, with 13 bases sitting between them. Assay used: immunoSEQ multiplex PCR; TCRdb lists only in-frame clones, some missing. The repertoire holds about 93,000 clones, with approximately 92% as singletons. This clonotype was obtained from a female donor with multiple sclerosis, enrolled in a pregnancy study. The V gene is TRBV9, the J gene TRBJ1-5; possible D gene TRBD1, 5 bases. This specimen was peripheral blood, taken after pregnancy. CDR3 DNA sequence: TGTGCCAGCAGCCTAGGGATGACAGGCAATCAGCCCCAGCATTTT. Translation gives CASSLGMTGNQPQHF.